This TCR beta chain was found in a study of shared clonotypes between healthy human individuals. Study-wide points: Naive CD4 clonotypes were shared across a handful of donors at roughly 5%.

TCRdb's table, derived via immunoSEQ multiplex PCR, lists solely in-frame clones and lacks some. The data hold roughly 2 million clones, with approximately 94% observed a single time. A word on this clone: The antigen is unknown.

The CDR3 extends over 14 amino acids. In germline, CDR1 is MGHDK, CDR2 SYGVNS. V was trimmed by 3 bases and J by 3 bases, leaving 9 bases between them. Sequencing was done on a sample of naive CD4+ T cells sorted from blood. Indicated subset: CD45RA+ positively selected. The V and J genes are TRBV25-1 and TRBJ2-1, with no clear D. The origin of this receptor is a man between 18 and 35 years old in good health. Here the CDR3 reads CASSDSFRYNEQFF. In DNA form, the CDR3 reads TGTGCCAGCAGTGATAGCTTTCGCTACAATGAGCAGTTCTTC. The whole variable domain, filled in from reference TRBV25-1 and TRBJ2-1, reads EADIYQTPRYLVIGTGKKITLECSQTMGHDKMYWYQQDPGMELHLIHYSYGVNSTEKGDLSSESTVSRIRTEHFPLTLESARPSHTSQYLCASSDSFRYNEQFFGPGTRLTVL.